This T cell receptor (beta chain) originates from a study of early T cells in non-severe SARS-CoV-2 infection. The CDR3 is 19 residues long. TCRdb reprocessed the 5' RACE reads via MiXCR and lists one record per CDR3 protein. The profile covers roughly 80,000 distinct CDR3 sequences, with 5% to 6.5% appearing a single time and roughly 8% taken by the ten largest. The chain has TRBV21-1 and TRBJ1-5; the DNA was not compared with TRBD1, the D call given in the table. TRBV21-1 corresponds to a pseudogene. The sequence was collected from an adult who was a healthcare worker with PCR-confirmed SARS-CoV-2 infection or an uninfected control (not recorded which). The sequencing input was whole blood. Here the CDR3 DNA reads TGTGCCAGCAGTGGGAACCGGGACAGAGAAAGAAATAGCAATCAGCCCCAGCATTTT. Residues: CASSGNRDRERNSNQPQHF.